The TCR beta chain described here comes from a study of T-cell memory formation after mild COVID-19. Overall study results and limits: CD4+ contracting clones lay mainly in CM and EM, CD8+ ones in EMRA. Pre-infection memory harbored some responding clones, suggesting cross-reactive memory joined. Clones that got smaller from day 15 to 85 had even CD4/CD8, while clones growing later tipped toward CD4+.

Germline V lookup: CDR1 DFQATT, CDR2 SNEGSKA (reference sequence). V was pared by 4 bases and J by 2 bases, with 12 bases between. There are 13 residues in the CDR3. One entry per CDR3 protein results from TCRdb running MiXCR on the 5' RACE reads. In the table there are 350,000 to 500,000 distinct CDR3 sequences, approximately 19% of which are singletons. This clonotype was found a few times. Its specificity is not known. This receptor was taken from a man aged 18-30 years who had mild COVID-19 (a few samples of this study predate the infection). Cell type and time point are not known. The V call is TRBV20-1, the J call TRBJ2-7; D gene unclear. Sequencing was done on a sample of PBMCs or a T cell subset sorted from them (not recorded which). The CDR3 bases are TGCAGTGCTACCCCCCACAAGGCCTACGAGCAGTACTTC. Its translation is CSATPHKAYEQYF.